Only one count was recorded for the clone carrying this T cell receptor beta chain. The data derive from a study of blood T cell repertoires in COVID-19. Produced via immunoSEQ multiplex PCR; TCRdb's table is partial and in-frame only. The data show 130,000 or so clones, approximately 88% seen once. V lost 6 bases and J lost 9; bases outside the gene matches: 7. This CDR3 spans 15 amino acids. Germline lookup yields CDR1 MDHEN and CDR2 SYDVKM. The chain links TRBV28 to TRBJ1-6, with TRBD1 identical over 11 bases. This receptor was identified in a man aged 60-69 years with active or convalescent COVID-19. Specimen: peripheral blood. The CDR3, as DNA: TGTGCCAGCAGATCCAGGACAGGGGGCAGTTCACCCCTCCACTTT. Its protein is CASRSRTGGSSPLHF.